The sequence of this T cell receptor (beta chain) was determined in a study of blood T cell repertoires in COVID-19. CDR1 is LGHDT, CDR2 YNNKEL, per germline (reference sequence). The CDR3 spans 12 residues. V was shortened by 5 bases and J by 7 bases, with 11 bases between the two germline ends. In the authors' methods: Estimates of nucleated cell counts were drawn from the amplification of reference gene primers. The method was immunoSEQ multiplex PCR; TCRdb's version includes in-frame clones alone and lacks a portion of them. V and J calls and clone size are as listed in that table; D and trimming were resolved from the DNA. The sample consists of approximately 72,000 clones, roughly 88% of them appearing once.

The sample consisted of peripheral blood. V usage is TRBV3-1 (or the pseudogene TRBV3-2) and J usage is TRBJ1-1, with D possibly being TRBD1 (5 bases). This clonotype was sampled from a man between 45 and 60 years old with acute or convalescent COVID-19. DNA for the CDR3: TGTGCCAGCAGCACAGGACCGAGTGAAGCTTTCTTT. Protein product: CASSTGPSEAFF.